This is a list of T cell receptor beta chains from one sample in a study of OX40 agonist ivuxolimab in advanced cancers. Method: immunoSEQ multiplex PCR; TCRdb's copy keeps in-frame clones and lacks some. The profile shows some 74,000 clones, roughly 86% of them singletons. The sequences come from CD4+ or CD8+ T cells sorted from blood, collected in a trial of the OX40 agonist ivuxolimab. The origin of the receptors is an adult with an advanced solid tumor such as melanoma, head and neck, liver or kidney cancer. CDR3s include the opening cysteine and the closing phenylalanine or tryptophan. Each record gives: V gene, D gene, clone size, J gene, CDR3 protein, CDR3 DNA. The D gene is left open where the match is weak. Size tells how often a clone was seen (once, few, many) or the class of an expanded clone, and some rows leave it out.

v_gene: TRBV4-1
d_gene: TRBD2
abundance: -
j_gene: TRBJ2-5
CDR3aa: CASSPLGGGAREETQYF
CDR3nt: TGCGCCAGCAGCCCACTCGGCGGGGGGGCGAGGGAAGAGACCCAGTACTTC

v_gene: TRBV6-1
d_gene: -
abundance: -
j_gene: TRBJ2-1
CDR3aa: CASSEASAGFNEQFF
CDR3nt: TGTGCCAGCAGTGAAGCCTCGGCAGGATTCAATGAGCAGTTCTTC

v_gene: TRBV7-2
d_gene: TRBD2
abundance: once
j_gene: TRBJ2-4
CDR3aa: CASSSGGSKNIQYF
CDR3nt: TGTGCCAGCAGCTCGGGAGGGTCTAAAAACATTCAGTACTTC

v_gene: TRBV7-9
d_gene: TRBD1
abundance: -
j_gene: TRBJ2-5
CDR3aa: CASSPGQGLGGLQETQYF
CDR3nt: TGTGCCAGCAGCCCGGGACAGGGATTAGGGGGGCTCCAAGAGACCCAGTACTTC

v_gene: TRBV27
d_gene: -
abundance: -
j_gene: TRBJ2-3
CDR3aa: CASSLGGTQYF
CDR3nt: TGTGCCAGCAGTTTAGGCGGTACGCAGTATTTT

v_gene: TRBV7-2
d_gene: -
abundance: -
j_gene: TRBJ1-4
CDR3aa: CASSLNGHSTEKLFF
CDR3nt: TGTGCCAGCAGCTTAAACGGACATTCCACTGAAAAACTGTTTTTT

v_gene: TRBV5-4
d_gene: TRBD2
abundance: -
j_gene: TRBJ2-3
CDR3aa: CASSFYSSGGADTQYF
CDR3nt: TGTGCCAGCAGCTTTTACTCTAGCGGGGGGGCAGATACGCAGTATTTT

v_gene: TRBV27
d_gene: -
abundance: -
j_gene: TRBJ1-5
CDR3aa: CASSLNGGGDSNQPQHF
CDR3nt: TGTGCCAGCAGTTTGAATGGGGGCGGGGATAGCAATCAGCCCCAGCATTTT

v_gene: TRBV6-1
d_gene: TRBD1
abundance: -
j_gene: TRBJ1-2
CDR3aa: CASSEGTGGLYGYTF
CDR3nt: TGTGCCAGCAGTGAAGGGACAGGGGGGTTGTATGGCTACACCTTC

v_gene: TRBV19
d_gene: -
abundance: -
j_gene: TRBJ2-5
CDR3aa: CASSICMRDPSVGAQYF
CDR3nt: TGTGCCAGTAGTATTTGTATGAGGGACCCGTCGGTAGGAGCCCAGTACTTC

v_gene: TRBV5-1
d_gene: TRBD2
abundance: -
j_gene: TRBJ2-7
CDR3aa: CASSSGTSGADYEQYF
CDR3nt: TGCGCCAGCAGCTCCGGGACTAGCGGGGCCGATTACGAGCAGTACTTC

v_gene: TRBV28
d_gene: -
abundance: -
j_gene: TRBJ1-3
CDR3aa: CASSSGSSGNTIYF
CDR3nt: TGTGCCAGCAGTTCCGGGAGCTCTGGAAACACCATATATTTT

v_gene: TRBV9
d_gene: -
abundance: -
j_gene: TRBJ2-3
CDR3aa: CASSVWLVDTQYF
CDR3nt: TGTGCCAGCAGCGTATGGTTGGTAGATACGCAGTATTTT

v_gene: TRBV7-2
d_gene: -
abundance: -
j_gene: TRBJ1-1
CDR3aa: CASSPDEGTEAFF
CDR3nt: TGTGCCAGCAGCCCGGACGAGGGCACTGAAGCTTTCTTT

v_gene: TRBV11-2
d_gene: -
abundance: once
j_gene: TRBJ2-3
CDR3aa: CASSLVGGHVSDTQYF
CDR3nt: TGTGCCAGCAGCTTAGTAGGTGGGCATGTGTCAGATACGCAGTATTTT